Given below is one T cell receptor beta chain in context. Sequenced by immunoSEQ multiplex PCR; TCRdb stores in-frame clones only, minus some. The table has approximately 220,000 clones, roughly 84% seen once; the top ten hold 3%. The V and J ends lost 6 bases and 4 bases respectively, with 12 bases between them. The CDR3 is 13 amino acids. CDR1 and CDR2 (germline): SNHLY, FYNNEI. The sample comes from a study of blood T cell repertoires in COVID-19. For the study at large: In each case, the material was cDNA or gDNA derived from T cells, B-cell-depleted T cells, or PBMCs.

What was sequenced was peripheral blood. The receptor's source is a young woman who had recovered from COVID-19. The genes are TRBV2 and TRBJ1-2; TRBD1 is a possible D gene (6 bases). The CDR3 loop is CASRGDILYGYTF. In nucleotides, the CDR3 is TGTGCCAGCAGGGGGGACATCCTCTATGGCTACACCTTC. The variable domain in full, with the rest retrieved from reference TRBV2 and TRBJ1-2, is EPEVTQTPSHQVTQMGQEVILRCVPISNHLYFYWYRQILGQKVEFLVSFYNNEISEKSEIFDDQFSVERPDGSNFTLKIRSTKLEDSAMYFCASRGDILYGYTFGSGTRLTVV.